The 32 T cell receptor beta chains below were found in one sample sequenced in a study of OX40 agonist ivuxolimab in advanced cancers. Sequencing was performed with immunoSEQ multiplex PCR; in TCRdb, only in-frame clones are kept and a portion is missing. The sample contains roughly 20,000 clones, approximately 89% of which appear only once. Sample: CD4+ or CD8+ T cells sorted from blood, taken in a trial of the OX40 agonist ivuxolimab. The receptor source for this set is an adult with an advanced solid tumor such as melanoma, head and neck, liver or kidney cancer.

V usage is TRBV11-1 and J usage is TRBJ2-7; D gene unclear. Trimming cost V 1 base and J 0 bases, with 10 bases left between them. The CDR3 has 15 amino acids. CDR1 is SGHAT, CDR2 FQDESV, per germline (reference sequence). The DNA of the CDR3 is TGTGCCAGCAGCTTAGAGACGGCTAGCTCCTACGAGCAGTACTTC. Translated: CASSLETASSYEQYF.

The chain combines TRBV19 with TRBJ1-1; 8 nucleotides line up with TRBD1. V was pared by 4 bases and J by 3 bases, with 7 bases of the junction left unmatched. The CDR3 extends over 15 amino acids. Germline CDR1 is LNHDA and CDR2 is SQIVND (reference sequence). The CDR3 region has the DNA TGTGCCAGTAGTAGAGGACAGGGCGGGTACACTGAAGCTTTCTTT. Residues: CASSRGQGGYTEAFF.

J is TRBJ2-7 and V is TRBV30; a possible D gene is TRBD1 (6 bases). Germline V gene lookup returns CDR1 GTSNPN and CDR2 SVGIG (reference sequence). V lost 3 bases, J lost 5 bases, and 20 bases lay in between. The CDR3 spans 15 residues. The CDR3 DNA reads as TGTGCCTGGAGGACCGGCGACAGGCGGTTACACGAGCAGTACTTC. It is translated as CAWRTGDRRLHEQYF.

By share of the sample, this clone is medium-sized. V gene TRBV7-9 combines with J gene TRBJ2-1; 9 nucleotides agree with TRBD1. The germline gives CDR1 SEHNR, CDR2 FQNEAQ (reference sequence). This CDR3 has 14 residues. Trimming at V came to 4 bases and at J to 7 bases, leaving 5 bases not matched to a gene. The CDR3: CASSSRDRENEQFF. The CDR3 DNA follows: TGTGCCAGCAGCTCCCGGGACAGGGAAAATGAGCAGTTCTTC.

The rearrangement joins TRBV6-4 to TRBJ2-3, with 12 bases identical to TRBD1. The CDR3 totals 15 residues. Germline lookup yields CDR1 MRHNA and CDR2 SNTAGT. V gave up 2 bases and J gave up 4 bases; unmatched junction bases: 1. The CDR3 reads CASSDGTGGADTQYF. CDR3 bases: TGTGCCAGCAGTGACGGGACAGGGGGCGCAGATACGCAGTATTTT.

V usage is TRBV7-2 and J usage is TRBJ1-1, with D unclear. V lost 5 bases and J 9 bases, leaving 10 bases between the germline ends. Germline CDR1 SGHTA, CDR2 FQGNSA. The CDR3 contains 11 residues. CDR3 sequence reads: CASSPPPKAFF. In DNA form, the CDR3 reads TGTGCCAGCAGCCCGCCCCCCAAAGCTTTCTTT.

This clone came up once. This rearrangement joins TRBV11-2 to TRBJ2-5; unclear D gene. This CDR3 region has 11 residues. Trimming removed 1 base at V and 4 bases at J, with 1 base between. Germline V gene sequence: CDR1 SGHAT, CDR2 FQNNGV. The CDR3 is CASSLGETQYF. CDR3 coding DNA: TGTGCCAGCAGCTTAGGAGAGACCCAGTACTTC.

This chain uses TRBV30 with TRBJ2-7; the D gene is possibly TRBD2 (6 bases). The CDR3 loop spans 13 amino acids. The germline CDR1 and CDR2 sequences are GTSNPN and SVGIG (reference sequence). V lost 4 bases to trimming and J lost 7 bases, with 17 bases between them. CDR3 in DNA: TGTGCCTGGATGAGGGGCCCCGGAGGGGAGCAGTACTTC. Its protein product is CAWMRGPGGEQYF.

This sequence joins TRBV4-1 and TRBJ1-2; TRBD1 matches 7 bases. The ends lost 3 bases at V and 2 bases at J; junction bases unmatched: 3. CDR1 is MGHRA and CDR2 is YSYEKL in the germline V gene. CDR3 length equals 14 residues. CDR3 loop: CASSQEQGNYGYTF. CDR3 nucleotides: TGCGCCAGCAGCCAGGAACAGGGGAACTATGGCTACACCTTC.

The rearrangement joins TRBV30 to TRBJ2-7; 8 nucleotides match TRBD1. This CDR3 is 12 amino acids long. Germline V gene data show CDR1 as GTSNPN and CDR2 as SVGIG (reference sequence). V shed 3 bases, J shed 4 bases, and the junction held 2 bases outside the gene matches. CDR3 sequence (DNA): TGTGCCTGGAGCGGGACAGGTTACGAGCAGTACTTC. Its translation: CAWSGTGYEQYF.

The genes are TRBV18 and TRBJ2-4; the D gene is possibly TRBD2 (6 bases). There are 12 residues in the CDR3. V was clipped by 3 bases and J by 8 bases, with 8 bases between them. Germline loops: CDR1 KGHSH, CDR2 LQKENI. The CDR3 DNA sequence: TGTGCCAGCTCACCGGAGGGCGACATTCAGTACTTC. Amino acid sequence: CASSPEGDIQYF.

This chain uses TRBV13 with TRBJ2-7, with 9 bases fitting TRBD1. V shed 3 bases, J shed 5 bases, and the junction held 8 bases outside the gene matches. CDR1 is PRHDT, CDR2 FYEKMQ, per germline (reference sequence). The CDR3 is 15 amino acids. CDR3 sequence (DNA): TGTGCCAGCAGCTTCCCGGGACAGGGAAATCACGAGCAGTACTTC. Translating gives CASSFPGQGNHEQYF.

This chain links TRBV27 with TRBJ1-4; D gene unclear. CDR1 and CDR2 from the germline V gene are MNHEY and SMNVEV (reference sequence). This CDR3 contains 14 residues. V gave up 2 bases and J gave up 8 bases, with 12 bases separating them. Here the CDR3 DNA reads TGTGCCAGCAGTTTAATGTCGGTGGGGGAAAAACTGTTTTTT. This codes for CASSLMSVGEKLFF.

The genes are TRBV30 and TRBJ2-5; TRBD1 matches 7 bases. Germline V gene sequence: CDR1 GTSNPN, CDR2 SVGIG (reference sequence). J lost 3 bases, V lost 3 bases, and 4 bases had no gene match. This CDR3 comprises 13 residues. The CDR3 protein is CAWSPGTEETQYF. In DNA, the CDR3 is TGTGCCTGGAGCCCCGGGACAGAAGAGACCCAGTACTTC.

V usage is TRBV25-1 and J usage is TRBJ1-3; D unclear. Germline values: CDR1 MGHDK, CDR2 SYGVNS. The V end was cut by 6 bases, the J end by 0 bases, with 12 bases between. There are 15 residues in the CDR3. CDR3 sequence reads: CASRTGGSSGNTIYF. The DNA for the CDR3 is TGTGCCAGCAGAACCGGCGGGAGCTCTGGAAACACCATATATTTT.

The gene calls are TRBV15 and TRBJ2-1, with TRBD2 identical over 7 bases. The germline V gene encodes CDR1 LNHNV and CDR2 YYDKDF (reference sequence). Trimming at V came to 5 bases and at J to 0 bases, leaving 7 bases not matched to a gene. This CDR3 region has 16 residues. The CDR3 spells CATSGPGGSSYNEQFF. CDR3 bases: TGTGCCACCAGCGGCCCCGGGGGGAGCTCCTACAATGAGCAGTTCTTC.

This chain joins TRBV4-1 and TRBJ1-3, with a tentative D call TRBD1 (6 bases). Trimming cost V 2 bases and J 0 bases, with 11 bases left between them. The CDR3 contains 16 residues. The germline V gene has CDR1 MGHRA and CDR2 YSYEKL. CDR3 nucleotide sequence: TGCGCCAGCAGCCAACGACAGGTTGGCTCTGGAAACACCATATATTTT. It yields the protein CASSQRQVGSGNTIYF.

The chain recombines TRBV2 with TRBJ1-4, with D unresolved. CDR1 and CDR2 from the germline V gene are SNHLY and FYNNEI. The germline V and J ends were trimmed by 0 bases and 0 bases, with 5 bases remaining between them. The CDR3 runs to 15 residues. The CDR3 spells CASSEAAATNEKLFF. The CDR3 DNA follows: TGTGCCAGCAGTGAAGCGGCGGCAACTAATGAAAAACTGTTTTTT.

The rearrangement links TRBV7-9 to TRBJ2-5, with 13 bases that match TRBD2. The CDR3 spans 17 residues. Looked up from germline, CDR1 is SEHNR and CDR2 is FQNEAQ (reference sequence). Trimming took 5 bases from V and 5 from J; bases not matched to a gene: 11. In nucleotides, the CDR3 is TGTGCCAGCAGCAGGACTAGCGGGGGCTCGGGAGGTGAGACCCAGTACTTC. Its translation is CASSRTSGGSGGETQYF. Drawing the rest from reference TRBV7-9 and TRBJ2-5, the complete variable domain is DTGVSQNPRHKITKRGQNVTFRCDPISEHNRLYWYRQTLGQGPEFLTYFQNEAQLEKSRLLSDRFSAERPKGSFSTLEIQRTEQGDSAMYLCASSRTSGGSGGETQYFGPGTRLLVL.

The chain combines TRBV19 with TRBJ1-4, with D maybe TRBD1 (6 bases). Per the germline V gene, CDR1 is LNHDA and CDR2 is SQIVND (reference sequence). The CDR3 has 15 residues. V gave up 2 bases and J gave up 4 bases, with 11 bases separating them. CDR3 nucleotides: TGTGCCAGTAGTATACAGCCGGGACATAATGAAAAACTGTTTTTT. Translating gives CASSIQPGHNEKLFF.

The V call is TRBV19, the J call TRBJ2-7; 9 bases line up with TRBD1. Germline V gene data show CDR1 as LNHDA and CDR2 as SQIVND (reference sequence). After removal of 6 bases from V and 5 bases from J, the junction contained 2 bases not matched to a gene. CDR3 length: 12 residues. Here the CDR3 DNA reads TGTGCCAGTAGACAGGGGGCCCACGAGCAGTACTTC. Translated: CASRQGAHEQYF.

This clone appeared once. This sequence joins TRBV5-5 and TRBJ2-5; TRBD2 aligns across 8 bases. V dropped 0 bases and J dropped 2; count of bases not matched to a gene: 6. The CDR3 has 16 amino acids. Germline V CDR1 and CDR2: SGHKS, YYEKEE (reference sequence). CDR3 DNA: TGTGCCAGCAGCTTGGTAGTAGCGGGGCCTCAAGAGACCCAGTACTTC. Its protein product is CASSLVVAGPQETQYF.

V is TRBV30 and J is TRBJ1-2; a possible D gene is TRBD1 (5 bases). V lost 3 bases and J 5 bases, leaving 19 bases between the germline ends. The CDR3 contains 15 residues. The V gene's germline CDR1 is GTSNPN and CDR2 SVGIG (reference sequence). CDR3 in amino acids: CAWRESDTLWYGYTF. The CDR3 DNA follows: TGTGCCTGGAGGGAATCGGACACTCTTTGGTATGGCTACACCTTC.

This chain connects TRBV4-1 to TRBJ2-1; TRBD1 matches at 7 bases. CDR3 length equals 15 residues. Losses at the gene ends were 3 bases for V and 6 bases for J; bases not matched to a gene: 8. Germline V gene lookup returns CDR1 MGHRA and CDR2 YSYEKL. CDR3 loop: CASSHQQGSGNEQFF. The CDR3 bases are TGCGCCAGCAGCCACCAACAGGGGTCAGGCAATGAGCAGTTCTTC.

V usage is TRBV6-5 and J usage is TRBJ2-3; D is perhaps TRBD1 or TRBD2 (5 bases each). This CDR3 has 14 residues. Per the germline V gene, CDR1 is MNHEY and CDR2 is SVGAGI. The ends were cut back, 5 bases at V and 5 bases at J, with 14 bases in the middle. The CDR3: CASSPFGAGDTQYF. The DNA of the CDR3 is TGTGCCAGCAGTCCCTTCGGGGCGGGAGATACGCAGTATTTT.

Concerning this clone itself: The conserved phenylalanine or tryptophan normally closing the CDR3 is absent here, so this likely arose from a read error. V gene TRBV4-3 combines with J gene TRBJ1-2, with D possibly being TRBD1 (5 bases). This CDR3 is built from 15 residues. Per germline, CDR1 LGHNA and CDR2 YSLEER. Between the trimmed V and J ends, which lost 2 bases and 4 bases, there was a span of 14 bases. CDR3 residues: CASSQYYGTAYGYTL. For the CDR3, the DNA is TGCGCCAGCAGCCAATACTACGGGACGGCCTATGGCTACACCCTC.

V is TRBV27 and J is TRBJ2-2, with D possibly being TRBD1 (5 bases). Trimming stripped 2 bases from V and 2 bases from J, with 12 bases between. This CDR3 region has 16 residues. The germline V gene encodes CDR1 MNHEY and CDR2 SMNVEV (reference sequence). DNA of the CDR3: TGTGCCAGCAGTTTACAGGGCAGGGCCAACACCGGGGAGCTGTTTTTT. Translation gives CASSLQGRANTGELFF.

J is TRBJ1-6 and V is TRBV21-1. TRBV21-1 is described as a pseudogene. The CDR3 spans 15 residues. DNA of the CDR3: TGTGCCAGCAGCAAAGCCGCCTCCCATAATTCACCCCTCCACTTT. It codes for CASSKAASHNSPLHF.

V gene TRBV27 combines with J gene TRBJ2-7; 8 bases align to TRBD1. Germline V lookup: CDR1 MNHEY, CDR2 SMNVEV (reference sequence). This CDR3 has 13 residues. Trimming cost V 8 bases and J 1 base; bases outside gene matches: 4. CDR3 region: CASSWDRSYEQYF. The CDR3 nucleotides read TGTGCCAGCTCCTGGGACAGGTCCTACGAGCAGTACTTC.

This clone was counted a few times. The rearrangement uses TRBV6-5 and TRBJ2-1, with 7 bases fitting TRBD2. Germline values: CDR1 MNHEY, CDR2 SVGAGI. Trimming took 2 bases from V and 7 from J; bases not matched to a gene: 8. The CDR3 contains 15 residues. The DNA for the CDR3 is TGTGCCAGCAGTTACGGGGAGGGAGGTTGGAATGAGCAGTTCTTC. Translating gives CASSYGEGGWNEQFF.

V gene TRBV19 combines with J gene TRBJ1-1; weak D call: TRBD1 (5 bases). In germline, CDR1 is LNHDA, CDR2 SQIVND (reference sequence). This CDR3 has 12 residues. Trimming took off 4 bases at V and 7 bases at J, with 10 bases between the two ends. This chain's CDR3 is CASSTWGLEAFF. In nucleotides, the CDR3 is TGTGCCAGTAGTACCTGGGGACTTGAAGCTTTCTTT.

The chain combines TRBV4-1 with TRBJ2-2; D unresolved. Germline CDR1 MGHRA, CDR2 YSYEKL. Deletions cut 8 bases from V and 3 bases from J, with 10 bases between. CDR3 length: 13 amino acids. DNA for the CDR3: TGCGCCAGCTTCAGTATAGACACCGGGGAGCTGTTTTTT. It is translated as CASFSIDTGELFF.